The clone carrying this TCR beta chain was recorded at least ten times. Its target is unknown. The lymph nodes were axillary draining lymph nodes from breast cancer patients. Germline V gives CDR1 SQVTM, CDR2 ANQGSEA. With 6 bases clipped from V and 7 bases from J, the junction kept 10 bases outside the gene matches. There are 13 residues in the CDR3. TCRdb independently ran MiXCR on the multiplex PCR reads; one entry per CDR3 protein. The table shows around 120,000 distinct CDR3 sequences, with 15% to 20% occurring only once. The data originate from a study of breast tumors, draining lymph nodes, adjacent tissues. Findings and caveats of the study: Tumor repertoires ranked between lymph nodes and nontumor tissue in diversity, with V and J gene preferences.

The sequenced material came from axillary lymph node tissue. This chain links TRBV29-1 with TRBJ1-2, with 8 bases identical to TRBD1. The clonotype comes from a female donor with breast cancer. Some clones in this sample may be carry-over from other donors' samples. CDR3 in amino acids: CSVGQGPLSGYTF. DNA for the CDR3: TGCAGCGTAGGACAGGGCCCCCTGAGTGGCTACACCTTC.